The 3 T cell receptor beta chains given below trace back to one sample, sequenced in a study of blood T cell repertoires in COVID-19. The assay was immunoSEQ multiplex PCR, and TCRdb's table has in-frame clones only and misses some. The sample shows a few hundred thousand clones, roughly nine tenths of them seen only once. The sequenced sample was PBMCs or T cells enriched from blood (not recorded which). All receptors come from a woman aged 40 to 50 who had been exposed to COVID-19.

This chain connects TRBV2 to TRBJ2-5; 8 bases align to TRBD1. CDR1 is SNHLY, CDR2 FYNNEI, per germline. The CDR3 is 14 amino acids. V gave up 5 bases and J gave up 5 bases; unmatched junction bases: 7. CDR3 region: CASSRQGPGETQYF. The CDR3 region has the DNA TGTGCCAGCAGTCGACAGGGGCCAGGGGAGACCCAGTACTTC.

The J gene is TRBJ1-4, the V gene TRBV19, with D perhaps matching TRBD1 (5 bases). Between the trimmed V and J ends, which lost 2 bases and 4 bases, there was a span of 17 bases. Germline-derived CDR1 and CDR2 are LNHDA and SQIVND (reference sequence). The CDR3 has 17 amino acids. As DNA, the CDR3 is TGTGCCAGTAGTATATCCAGGAGTGGGGCGGTTAATGAAAAACTGTTTTTT. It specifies CASSISRSGAVNEKLFF.

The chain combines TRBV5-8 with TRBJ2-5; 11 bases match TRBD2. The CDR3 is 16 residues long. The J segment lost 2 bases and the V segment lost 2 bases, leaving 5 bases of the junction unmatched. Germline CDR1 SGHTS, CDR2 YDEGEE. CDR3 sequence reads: CASSLNRLAGQETQYF. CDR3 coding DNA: TGTGCCAGCAGCTTAAATCGACTAGCGGGGCAAGAGACCCAGTACTTC.